This T cell receptor beta chain stems from a study of glioma-infiltrating T cells. Study-level findings and limits: Tissue-blood divergence was below expectation in non-neoplastic patients, above in gliomas. Tissue and blood shared very few CDR3 sequences.

Germline lookup yields CDR1 SGHTA and CDR2 FQGNSA. CDR3 length equals 15 residues. With 5 bases removed from V and 5 bases from J, the gap between germline ends came to 17 bases. This clonotype was seen at least ten times. Its matching antigen is unknown. TCR alpha and beta CDR3 regions were amplified from RNA using iRepertoire nested multiplex PCR. Input was roughly 95-400 ng of tissue mRNA or PBMC total RNA. TCRdb re-analysed the multiplex PCR reads in MiXCR, keeping a single row per CDR3 protein. Of about 110,000 distinct CDR3 sequences in the sample, 25% to 30% were seen once. The sequencing input was glioma tissue, nonneoplastic brain tissue, or PBMCs (not recorded which). The chain carries TRBV7-2 and TRBJ2-3; TRBD2 is a possible D gene (6 bases). The clonotype comes from a human donor with low-grade glioma or glioblastoma, undergoing nonglioma brain surgery, or in good health (not recorded which). Here the CDR3 reads CASSLGGPGGDTQYF. The DNA of the CDR3 is TGTGCCAGCAGCCTGGGGGGTCCCGGCGGAGATACGCAGTATTTT.